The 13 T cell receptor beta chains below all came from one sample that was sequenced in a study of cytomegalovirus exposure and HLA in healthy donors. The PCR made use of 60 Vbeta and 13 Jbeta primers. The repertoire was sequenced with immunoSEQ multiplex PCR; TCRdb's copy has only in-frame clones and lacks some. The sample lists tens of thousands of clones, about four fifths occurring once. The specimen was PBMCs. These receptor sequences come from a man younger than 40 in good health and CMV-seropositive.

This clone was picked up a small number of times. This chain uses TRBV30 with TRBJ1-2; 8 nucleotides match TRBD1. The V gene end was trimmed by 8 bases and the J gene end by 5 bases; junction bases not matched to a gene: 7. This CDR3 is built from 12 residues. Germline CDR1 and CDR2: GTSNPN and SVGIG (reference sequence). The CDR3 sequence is CASQGAGYGYTF. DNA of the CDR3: TGTGCCAGCCAGGGGGCAGGGTATGGCTACACCTTC.

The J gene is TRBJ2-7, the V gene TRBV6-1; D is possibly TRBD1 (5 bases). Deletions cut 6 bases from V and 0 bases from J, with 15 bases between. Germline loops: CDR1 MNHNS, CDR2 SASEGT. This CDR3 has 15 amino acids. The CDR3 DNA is TGTGCCAGCAGCCCCCAGCAGGGCCTCTCCTACGAGCAGTACTTC. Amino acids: CASSPQQGLSYEQYF.

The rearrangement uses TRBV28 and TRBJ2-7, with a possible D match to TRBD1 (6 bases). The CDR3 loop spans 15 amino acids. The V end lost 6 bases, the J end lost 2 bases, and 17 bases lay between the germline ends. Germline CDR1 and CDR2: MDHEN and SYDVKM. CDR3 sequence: CASRRQANVAYEQYF. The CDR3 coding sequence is TGTGCCAGCAGGCGACAGGCCAATGTGGCCTACGAGCAGTACTTC.

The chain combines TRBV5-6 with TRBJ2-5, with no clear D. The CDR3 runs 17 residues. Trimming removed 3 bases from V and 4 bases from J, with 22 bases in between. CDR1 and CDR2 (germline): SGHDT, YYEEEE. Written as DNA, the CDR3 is TGTGCCAGCAGCTCTGGGCCAACCAGGTCCGGTTTAGAGACCCAGTACTTC. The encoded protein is CASSSGPTRSGLETQYF.

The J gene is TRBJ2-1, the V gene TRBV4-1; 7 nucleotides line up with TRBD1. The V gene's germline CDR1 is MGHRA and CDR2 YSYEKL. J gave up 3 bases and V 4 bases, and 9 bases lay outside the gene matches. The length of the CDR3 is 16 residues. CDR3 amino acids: CASSRLVGQVYNEQFF. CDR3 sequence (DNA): TGCGCCAGCAGCCGGCTTGTAGGACAGGTCTACAATGAGCAGTTCTTC.

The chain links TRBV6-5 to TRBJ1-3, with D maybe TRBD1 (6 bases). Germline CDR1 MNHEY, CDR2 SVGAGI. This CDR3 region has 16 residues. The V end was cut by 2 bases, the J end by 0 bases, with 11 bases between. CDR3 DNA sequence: TGTGCCAGCAGTTACCGGGACATATCCTCTGGAAACACCATATATTTT. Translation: CASSYRDISSGNTIYF.

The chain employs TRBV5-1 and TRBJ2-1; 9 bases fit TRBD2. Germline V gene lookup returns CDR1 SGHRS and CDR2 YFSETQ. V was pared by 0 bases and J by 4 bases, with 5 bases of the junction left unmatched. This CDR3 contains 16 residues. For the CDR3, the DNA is TGCGCCAGCAGCTTGGACCGGCTAGCGGGGTACAATGAGCAGTTCTTC. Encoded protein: CASSLDRLAGYNEQFF.

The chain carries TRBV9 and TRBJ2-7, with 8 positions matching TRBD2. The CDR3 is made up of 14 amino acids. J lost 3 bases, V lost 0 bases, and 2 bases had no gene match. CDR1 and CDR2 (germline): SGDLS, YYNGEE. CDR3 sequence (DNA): TGTGCCAGCAGCGTAGCGGGGGGGATCTACGAGCAGTACTTC. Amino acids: CASSVAGGIYEQYF.

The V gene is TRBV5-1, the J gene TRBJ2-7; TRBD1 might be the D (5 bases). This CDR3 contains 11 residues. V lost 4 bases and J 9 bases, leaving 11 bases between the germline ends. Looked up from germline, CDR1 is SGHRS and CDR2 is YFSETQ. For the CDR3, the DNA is TGCGCCAGCAGCCTGGGTCAGGGGCAGTACTTC. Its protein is CASSLGQGQYF.

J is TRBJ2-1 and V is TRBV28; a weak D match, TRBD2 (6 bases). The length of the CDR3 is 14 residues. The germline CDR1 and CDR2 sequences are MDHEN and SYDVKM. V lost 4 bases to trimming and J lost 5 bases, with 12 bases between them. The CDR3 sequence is CASSWPGVDNEQFF. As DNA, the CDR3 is TGTGCCAGCAGTTGGCCGGGAGTGGACAATGAGCAGTTCTTC.

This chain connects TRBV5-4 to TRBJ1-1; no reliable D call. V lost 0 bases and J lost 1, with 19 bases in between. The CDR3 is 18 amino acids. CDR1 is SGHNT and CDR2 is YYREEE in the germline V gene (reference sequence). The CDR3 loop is CASSLAVHASARNTEAFF. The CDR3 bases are TGTGCCAGCAGCTTGGCCGTACATGCCAGCGCAAGGAACACTGAAGCTTTCTTT.

CDR3 loop: CASSLGGTGLATYEQYF. CDR3 in DNA: TGTGCCAGCAGCTTGGGGGGGACGGGACTAGCCACCTACGAGCAGTACTTC. The gene calls are TRBV5-6 and TRBJ2-7, with 9 positions matching TRBD2. Unmatched junction bases numbered 9, after V lost 0 bases and J lost 2 bases. CDR1 is SGHDT and CDR2 is YYEEEE in the germline V gene. This CDR3 is built from 17 residues.

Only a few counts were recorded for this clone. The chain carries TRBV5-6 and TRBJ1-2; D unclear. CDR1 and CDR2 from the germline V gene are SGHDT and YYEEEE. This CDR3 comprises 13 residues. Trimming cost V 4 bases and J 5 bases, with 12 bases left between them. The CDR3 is CASSPDGLYGYTF. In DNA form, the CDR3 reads TGTGCCAGCAGCCCGGACGGACTATATGGCTACACCTTC.